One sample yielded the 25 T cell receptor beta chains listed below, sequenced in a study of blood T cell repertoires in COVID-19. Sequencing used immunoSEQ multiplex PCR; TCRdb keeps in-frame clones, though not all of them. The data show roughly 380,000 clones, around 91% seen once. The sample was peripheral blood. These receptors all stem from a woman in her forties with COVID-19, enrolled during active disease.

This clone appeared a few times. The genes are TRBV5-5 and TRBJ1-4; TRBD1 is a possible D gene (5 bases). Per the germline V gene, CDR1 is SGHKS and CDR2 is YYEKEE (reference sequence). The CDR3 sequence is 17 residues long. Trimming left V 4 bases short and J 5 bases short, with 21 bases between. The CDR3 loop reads CASSPVFWGPGNEKLFF. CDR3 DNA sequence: TGTGCCAGCAGCCCCGTCTTCTGGGGCCCAGGGAATGAAAAACTGTTTTTT.

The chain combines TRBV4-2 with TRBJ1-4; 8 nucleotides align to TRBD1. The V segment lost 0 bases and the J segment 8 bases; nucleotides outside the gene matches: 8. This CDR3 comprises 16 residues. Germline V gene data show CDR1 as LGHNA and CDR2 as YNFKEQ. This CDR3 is CASSQDTPTGEEKLFF. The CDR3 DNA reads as TGTGCCAGCAGCCAAGATACTCCGACAGGGGAAGAAAAACTGTTTTTT.

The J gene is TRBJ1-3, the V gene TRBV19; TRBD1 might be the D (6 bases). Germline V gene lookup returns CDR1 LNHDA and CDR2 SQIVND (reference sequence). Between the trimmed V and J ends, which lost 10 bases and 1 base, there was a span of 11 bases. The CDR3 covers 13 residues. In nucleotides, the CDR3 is TGTGCCACCTCACAGGGTTCTGGAAACACCATATATTTT. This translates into CATSQGSGNTIYF.

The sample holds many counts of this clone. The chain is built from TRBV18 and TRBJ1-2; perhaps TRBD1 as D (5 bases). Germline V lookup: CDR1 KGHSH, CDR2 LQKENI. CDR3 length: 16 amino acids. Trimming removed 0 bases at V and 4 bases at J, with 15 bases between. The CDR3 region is CASSPPINPGLYGYTF. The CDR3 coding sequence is TGTGCCAGCTCACCACCTATCAACCCAGGGCTCTATGGCTACACCTTC.

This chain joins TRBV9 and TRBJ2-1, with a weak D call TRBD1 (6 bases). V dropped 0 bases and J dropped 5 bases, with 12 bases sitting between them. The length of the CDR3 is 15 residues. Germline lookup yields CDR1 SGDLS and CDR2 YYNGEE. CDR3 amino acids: CASSVVRGRDNEQFF. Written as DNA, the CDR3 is TGTGCCAGCAGCGTAGTCAGGGGCCGGGACAATGAGCAGTTCTTC. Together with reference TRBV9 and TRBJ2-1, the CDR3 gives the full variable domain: DSGVTQTPKHLITATGQRVTLRCSPRSGDLSVYWYQQSLDQGLQFLIQYYNGEERAKGNILERFSAQQFPDLHSELNLSSLELGDSALYFCASSVVRGRDNEQFFGPGTRLTVL.

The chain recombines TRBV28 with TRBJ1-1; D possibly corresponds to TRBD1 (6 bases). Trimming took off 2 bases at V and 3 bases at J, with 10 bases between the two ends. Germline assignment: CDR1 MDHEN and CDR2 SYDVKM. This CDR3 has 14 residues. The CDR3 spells CASSLRTAYTEAFF. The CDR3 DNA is TGTGCCAGCAGTTTAAGGACAGCTTACACTGAAGCTTTCTTT.

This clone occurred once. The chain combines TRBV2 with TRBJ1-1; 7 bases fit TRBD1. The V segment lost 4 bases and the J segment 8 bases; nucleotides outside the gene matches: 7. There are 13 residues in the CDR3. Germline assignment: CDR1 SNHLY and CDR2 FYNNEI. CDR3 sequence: CASSGDSPSEAFF. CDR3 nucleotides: TGTGCCAGCAGTGGGGACAGTCCCTCAGAAGCTTTCTTT.

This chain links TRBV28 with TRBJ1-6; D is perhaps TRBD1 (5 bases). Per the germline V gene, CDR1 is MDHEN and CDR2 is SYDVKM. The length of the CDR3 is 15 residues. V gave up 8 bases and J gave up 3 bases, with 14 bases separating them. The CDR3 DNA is TGTGCCAGCGGGTGGGGCAGCTTCTATAATTCACCCCTCCACTTT. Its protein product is CASGWGSFYNSPLHF.

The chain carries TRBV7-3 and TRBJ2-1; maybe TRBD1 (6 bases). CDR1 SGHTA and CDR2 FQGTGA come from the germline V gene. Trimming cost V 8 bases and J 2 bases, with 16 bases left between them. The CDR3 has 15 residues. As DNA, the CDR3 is TGTGCCAGCTCCCCCGGGGCAGGGGCCTACAATGAGCAGTTCTTC. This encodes CASSPGAGAYNEQFF.

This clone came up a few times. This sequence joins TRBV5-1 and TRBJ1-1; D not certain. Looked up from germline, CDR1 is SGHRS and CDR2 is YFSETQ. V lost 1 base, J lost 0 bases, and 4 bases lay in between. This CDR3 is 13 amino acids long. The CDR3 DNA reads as TGCGCCAGCAGCTTGAACTTGAACACTGAAGCTTTCTTT. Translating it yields CASSLNLNTEAFF.

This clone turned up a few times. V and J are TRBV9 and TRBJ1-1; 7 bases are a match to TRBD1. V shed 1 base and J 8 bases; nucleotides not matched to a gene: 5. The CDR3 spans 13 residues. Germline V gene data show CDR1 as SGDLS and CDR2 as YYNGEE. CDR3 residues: CASSVTGVGEAFF. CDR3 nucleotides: TGTGCCAGCAGCGTAACAGGGGTGGGGGAAGCTTTCTTT.

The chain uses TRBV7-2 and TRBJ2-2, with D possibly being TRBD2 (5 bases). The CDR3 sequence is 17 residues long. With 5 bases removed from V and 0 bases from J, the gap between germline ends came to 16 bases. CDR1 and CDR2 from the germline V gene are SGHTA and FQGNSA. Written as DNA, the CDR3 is TGTGCCAGCAGCCATGAACTTCGGGGTTCGAACACCGGGGAGCTGTTTTTT. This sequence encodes CASSHELRGSNTGELFF.

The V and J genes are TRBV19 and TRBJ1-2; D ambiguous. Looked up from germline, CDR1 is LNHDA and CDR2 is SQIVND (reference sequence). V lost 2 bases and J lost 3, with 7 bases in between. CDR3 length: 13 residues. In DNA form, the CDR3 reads TGTGCCAGTAGTATACCCGGGGACTATGGCTACACCTTC. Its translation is CASSIPGDYGYTF.

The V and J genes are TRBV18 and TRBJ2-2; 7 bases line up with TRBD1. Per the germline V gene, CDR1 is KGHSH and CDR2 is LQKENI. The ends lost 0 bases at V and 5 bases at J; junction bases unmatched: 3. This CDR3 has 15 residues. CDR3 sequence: CASSPPGTATGELFF. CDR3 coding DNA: TGTGCCAGCTCACCACCCGGGACAGCTACCGGGGAGCTGTTTTTT.

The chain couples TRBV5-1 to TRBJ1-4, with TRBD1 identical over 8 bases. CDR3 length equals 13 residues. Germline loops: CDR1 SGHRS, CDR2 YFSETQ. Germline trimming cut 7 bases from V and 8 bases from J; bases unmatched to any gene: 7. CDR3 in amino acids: CASRRTGREKLFF. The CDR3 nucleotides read TGCGCCAGCCGTCGGACAGGGAGGGAAAAACTGTTTTTT.

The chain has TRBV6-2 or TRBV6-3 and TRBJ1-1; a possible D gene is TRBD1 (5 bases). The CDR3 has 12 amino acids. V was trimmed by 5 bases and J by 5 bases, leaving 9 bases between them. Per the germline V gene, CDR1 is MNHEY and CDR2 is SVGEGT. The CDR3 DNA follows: TGTGCCAGCAGTCCAGGGTGGACTGAAGCTTTCTTT. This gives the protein CASSPGWTEAFF.

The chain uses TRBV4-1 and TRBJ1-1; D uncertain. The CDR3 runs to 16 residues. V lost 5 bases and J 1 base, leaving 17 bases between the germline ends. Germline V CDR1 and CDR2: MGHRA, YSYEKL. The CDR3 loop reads CASSMLKSARNTEAFF. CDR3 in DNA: TGCGCCAGCAGCATGCTAAAATCTGCTAGGAACACTGAAGCTTTCTTT.

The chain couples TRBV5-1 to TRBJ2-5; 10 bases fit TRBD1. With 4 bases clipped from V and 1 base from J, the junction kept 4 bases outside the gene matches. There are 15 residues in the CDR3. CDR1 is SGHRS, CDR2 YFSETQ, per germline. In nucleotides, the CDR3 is TGCGCCAGCAGCCCGGACAGGGGGGTCCAAGAGACCCAGTACTTC. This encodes CASSPDRGVQETQYF.

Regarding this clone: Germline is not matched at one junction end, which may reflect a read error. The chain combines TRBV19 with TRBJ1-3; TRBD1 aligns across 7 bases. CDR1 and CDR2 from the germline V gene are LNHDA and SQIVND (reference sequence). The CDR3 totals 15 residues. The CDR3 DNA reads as TGTGCCAGTAGGATAGGGACAGCCGCTGGAAACACCATATATTTT. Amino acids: CASRIGTAAGNTIYF. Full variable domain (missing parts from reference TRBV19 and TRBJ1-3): DGGITQSPKYLFRKEGQNVTLSCEQNLNHDAMYWYRQDPGQGLRLIYYSQIVNDFQKGDIAEGYSVSREKKESFPLTVTSAQKNPTAFYLCASRIGTAAGNTIYFGEGSWLTVV.

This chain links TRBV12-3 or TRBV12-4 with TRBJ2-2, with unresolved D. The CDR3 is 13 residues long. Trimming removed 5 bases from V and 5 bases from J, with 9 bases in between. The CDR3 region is CASSQMRTGELFF. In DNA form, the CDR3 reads TGTGCCAGCAGTCAAATGAGGACCGGGGAGCTGTTTTTT.

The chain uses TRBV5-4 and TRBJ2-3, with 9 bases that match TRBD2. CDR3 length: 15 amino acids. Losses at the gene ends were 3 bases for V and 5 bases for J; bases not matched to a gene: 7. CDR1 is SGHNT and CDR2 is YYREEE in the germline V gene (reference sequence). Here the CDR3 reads CASSSVRGGQDTQYF. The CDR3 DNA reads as TGTGCCAGCAGCTCTGTGCGGGGGGGCCAAGATACGCAGTATTTT.

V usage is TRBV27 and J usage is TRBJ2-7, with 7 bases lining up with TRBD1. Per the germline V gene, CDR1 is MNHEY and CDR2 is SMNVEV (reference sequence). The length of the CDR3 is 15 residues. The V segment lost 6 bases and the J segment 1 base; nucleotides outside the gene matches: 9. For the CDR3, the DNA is TGTGCCAGCAGGCCTGACAGGGTGTTGTCCTACGAGCAGTACTTC. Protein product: CASRPDRVLSYEQYF.

CDR3 DNA sequence: TGCAGCGTTGCACAAACAGGGCGGGGCACAGATACGCAGTATTTT. It codes for CSVAQTGRGTDTQYF. This sequence joins TRBV29-1 and TRBJ2-3; D is possibly TRBD1 (6 bases). V was shortened by 4 bases and J by 1 base, with 15 bases between the two germline ends. This CDR3 region has 15 residues. The germline gives CDR1 SQVTM, CDR2 ANQGSEA.

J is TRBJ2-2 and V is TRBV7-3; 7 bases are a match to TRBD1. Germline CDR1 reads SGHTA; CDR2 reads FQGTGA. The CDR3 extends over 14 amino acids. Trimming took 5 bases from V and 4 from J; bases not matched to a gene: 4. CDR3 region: CASSPQGVTGELFF. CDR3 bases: TGTGCCAGCAGCCCCCAGGGGGTCACCGGGGAGCTGTTTTTT.

In DNA, the CDR3 is TGTGCCAGCAGCAAAAGGTCGGGAAGAGTTTCCACTGAAGCTTTCTTT. This encodes CASSKRSGRVSTEAFF. The J gene is TRBJ1-1, the V gene TRBV21-1. TRBV21-1 is classified as a pseudogene. CDR3 length: 16 amino acids.